The 26 T cell receptor beta chains reported below all come from one sample, sequenced in a study of shared clonotypes between healthy human individuals. Assay: immunoSEQ multiplex PCR; the TCRdb copy retains only in-frame clones and omits some. The sample consists of about 1 million clones, more than 60% of them appearing once. Specimen: memory CD4+ T cells sorted from blood. The subset here: CD45RA-negative fraction. The receptors were sampled from a man in his late teens or twenties in good health.

The chain carries TRBV23-1 and TRBJ2-3; tentative D call: TRBD1 (6 bases). TRBV23-1 is noted as an ORF with a role that remains uncertain. The V gene lost 2 bases and the J gene lost 6 bases, with 12 bases spanning the gap. There are 14 residues in the CDR3. The DNA of the CDR3 is TGCGCCAGCAGTCAACCTACAGGGTCCGATACGCAGTATTTT. This encodes CASSQPTGSDTQYF.

The chain links TRBV2 to TRBJ1-1; D gene unclear. This CDR3 region has 14 residues. With 10 bases removed from V and 3 bases from J, the gap between germline ends came to 18 bases. Per the germline V gene, CDR1 is SNHLY and CDR2 is FYNNEI. CDR3 coding DNA: TGTGCCACAGCACAGCGTGCGTCGGACACTGAAGCTTTCTTT. The encoded protein is CATAQRASDTEAFF.

The gene calls are TRBV9 and TRBJ2-2; 7 nucleotides agree with TRBD2. The germline V gene has CDR1 SGDLS and CDR2 YYNGEE. Unmatched junction bases numbered 9, after V lost 0 bases and J lost 4 bases. The CDR3 runs 17 residues. The CDR3 region is CASSVAGGSPGTGELFF. CDR3 sequence (DNA): TGTGCCAGCAGCGTAGCGGGAGGTAGTCCGGGCACCGGGGAGCTGTTTTTT.

V usage is TRBV27 and J usage is TRBJ1-2; TRBD1 is a possible D gene (6 bases). The CDR3 spans 14 residues. CDR1 MNHEY and CDR2 SMNVEV come from the germline V gene (reference sequence). V lost 6 bases and J 6 bases, leaving 17 bases between the germline ends. CDR3 region: CASSSIRTANGYTF. The CDR3 DNA reads TGTGCCAGCAGCTCTATCCGGACAGCGAATGGCTACACCTTC.

The chain links TRBV18 to TRBJ1-2; 10 nucleotides line up with TRBD1. Germline V CDR1 and CDR2: KGHSH, LQKENI. V was pared by 3 bases and J by 6 bases, with 7 bases of the junction left unmatched. The CDR3 runs 15 residues. The CDR3 sequence is CASSPRQGAFDGYTF. In DNA, the CDR3 is TGTGCCAGCTCACCTAGACAGGGGGCTTTCGATGGCTACACCTTC.

Notes on this clone: A read error likely explains this, since a far larger clone differs by one base. The V and J genes are TRBV6-6 and TRBJ1-5; D ambiguous. The CDR3 runs 15 residues. Germline loops: CDR1 MNHNY, CDR2 SVGAGI (reference sequence). Trimming pared 2 bases from V and 2 bases from J, leaving 10 bases between. The CDR3 sequence is CASSYVGSGNQPQHF. The DNA for the CDR3 is TGTGCCAGCAGTTACGTTGGCAGTGGCAATCAGCCCCAGCATTTT.

V gene TRBV2 combines with J gene TRBJ2-5; a weak D match, TRBD1 (6 bases). Deletions cut 5 bases from V and 0 bases from J, with 10 bases between. Germline CDR1 and CDR2: SNHLY and FYNNEI. The CDR3 covers 14 residues. The CDR3 sequence is CASSSDRYQETQYF. The CDR3 nucleotides read TGTGCCAGCAGTTCAGACAGGTACCAAGAGACCCAGTACTTC.

The chain carries TRBV6-7 and TRBJ2-3, with TRBD2 identical over 10 bases. TRBV6-7 qualifies as an ORF whose function is uncertain. Trimming cost V 6 bases and J 4 bases; bases outside gene matches: 16. CDR3 length equals 18 residues. In DNA, the CDR3 is TGTGCCAGCAGGCCCATCGAAGCTAGCGGGAGATCTTCAGATACGCAGTATTTT. Its protein is CASRPIEASGRSSDTQYF.

The genes are TRBV29-1 and TRBJ1-1; possible D gene TRBD1, 5 bases. Germline V lookup: CDR1 SQVTM, CDR2 ANQGSEA. This CDR3 contains 13 residues. V dropped 6 bases and J dropped 4 bases, with 15 bases sitting between them. The CDR3 spells CSVGPRGGTEAFF. The CDR3 DNA reads TGCAGCGTCGGCCCTAGGGGCGGCACTGAAGCTTTCTTT.

A few counts support this clone. The genes are TRBV21-1 and TRBJ2-7; TRBD2 reflects the table's D call only, with no check against the DNA. TRBV21-1 is reported as a pseudogene. This CDR3 has 18 residues. This chain's CDR3 is CASSKDRTSGTHSYEQYF. The CDR3 DNA sequence: TGTGCCAGCAGCAAAGATCGGACTAGCGGGACCCACTCCTACGAGCAGTACTTC.

Note on this clone: Other DNA sequences of this sample code for an identical CDR3. V is TRBV30 and J is TRBJ2-1; D is unclear. The CDR3 runs to 11 residues. Germline V gene sequence: CDR1 GTSNPN, CDR2 SVGIG (reference sequence). The V end was cut by 0 bases, the J end by 6 bases, with 3 bases between. Here the CDR3 reads CAWSVSNEQFF. Written as DNA, the CDR3 is TGTGCCTGGAGTGTAAGCAATGAGCAGTTCTTC.

The CDR3 is CASSQGTLVGSPLHF. As DNA, the CDR3 is TGTGCCAGCAGCCAAGGGACCTTAGTGGGTTCACCCCTCCACTTT. This chain joins TRBV14 and TRBJ1-6; D call uncertain. From germline, CDR1 is SGHDN and CDR2 FVKESK. V shed 1 base and J shed 9 bases, with 13 bases lying between them. The CDR3 loop spans 15 amino acids.

The V call is TRBV7-9, the J call TRBJ1-1; D is uncertain. V lost 2 bases, J lost 7 bases, and 11 bases lay in between. CDR1 and CDR2 (germline): SEHNR, FQNEAQ (reference sequence). CDR3 length equals 13 residues. CDR3 DNA sequence: TGTGCCAGCAGCTTATACCAAAGGGATGAAGCTTTCTTT. As protein: CASSLYQRDEAFF.

This chain uses TRBV5-1 with TRBJ2-1; 11 nucleotides align to TRBD2. The trim removed 0 bases at V and 7 bases at J, leaving 9 bases unmatched. The CDR3 is 17 amino acids. CDR1 and CDR2 from the germline V gene are SGHRS and YFSETQ. The CDR3 DNA reads as TGCGCCAGCAGCTTGGCCAGCCTAGCGGGAGGAAAGAATGAGCAGTTCTTC. Protein sequence: CASSLASLAGGKNEQFF.

V gene TRBV5-4 combines with J gene TRBJ2-4; 7 positions match TRBD1. Germline CDR1 reads SGHNT; CDR2 reads YYREEE (reference sequence). This CDR3 contains 16 residues. V shed 5 bases, J shed 6 bases, and the junction held 14 bases outside the gene matches. The CDR3 region is CASSRALPGQSNIQYF. The CDR3 DNA sequence: TGTGCCAGCAGTCGCGCATTACCGGGACAGTCAAACATTCAGTACTTC.

This clone has ten or more counts. The gene calls are TRBV2 and TRBJ1-6; no definite D call. The CDR3 consists of 12 residues. The germline V and J ends were trimmed by 9 bases and 8 bases, with 11 bases remaining between them. Germline loops: CDR1 SNHLY, CDR2 FYNNEI. The CDR3 coding sequence is TGTGCCAGTGAGACACGTTATTCACCCCTCCACTTT. The encoded protein is CASETRYSPLHF.

With respect to this clone: This specimen includes other DNA sequences encoding the same CDR3. The chain combines TRBV5-1 with TRBJ2-7, with TRBD1 matching over 8 bases. With 0 bases clipped from V and 3 bases from J, the junction kept 2 bases outside the gene matches. The CDR3 has 14 amino acids. The germline V gene has CDR1 SGHRS and CDR2 YFSETQ. This CDR3 reads CASSLGQGNYEQYF. The CDR3 nucleotides read TGCGCCAGCAGCTTGGGACAGGGGAACTACGAGCAGTACTTC.

On this clone itself: Other DNA sequences within the sample encode an identical CDR3. The rearrangement links TRBV5-1 to TRBJ2-5; D is perhaps TRBD1 or TRBD2 (5 bases each). Germline CDR1 and CDR2: SGHRS and YFSETQ. The CDR3 covers 14 residues. Trimming took off 4 bases at V and 4 bases at J, with 14 bases between the two ends. The CDR3 reads CASSLWGSGETQYF. The CDR3 coding sequence is TGCGCCAGCAGCCTTTGGGGGTCGGGAGAGACCCAGTACTTC.

This chain uses TRBV6-4 with TRBJ2-7, with D perhaps being TRBD1 or TRBD2 (5 bases each). V gave up 7 bases and J gave up 3 bases, with 19 bases separating them. There are 15 residues in the CDR3. The germline V gene encodes CDR1 MRHNA and CDR2 SNTAGT. The DNA for the CDR3 is TGTGCCAGCACTGTATACCGGGACCGGGACTACGAGCAGTACTTC. Its protein is CASTVYRDRDYEQYF.

The CDR3 DNA is TGTGCCAGCAGCTCCCCGGGACAGGGTGTCGGTGGGGAGGGCTACACCTTC. This codes for CASSSPGQGVGGEGYTF. The chain uses TRBV5-4 and TRBJ1-2; 9 bases are a match to TRBD1. Germline lookup yields CDR1 SGHNT and CDR2 YYREEE (reference sequence). There are 17 residues in the CDR3. The trim removed 3 bases at V and 8 bases at J, leaving 17 bases unmatched.

About this clone itself: Sequence at one end of the junction differs from germline and may be a read error. The chain is built from TRBV6-1 and TRBJ1-5, with D possibly matching TRBD1 (5 bases). CDR3 length equals 16 residues. Germline-derived CDR1 and CDR2 are MNHNS and SASEGT. CDR3 sequence reads: CASSEGSGRNNQPQHF. CDR3 DNA sequence: TGTGCCAGCAGCGAAGGGTCAGGGAGGAACAATCAGCCCCAGCATTTT.

This chain uses TRBV5-5 with TRBJ2-7; tentatively, D is TRBD1 (6 bases). The V end lost 0 bases, the J end lost 4 bases, and 14 bases lay between the germline ends. This CDR3 has 15 residues. Germline CDR1 reads SGHKS; CDR2 reads YYEKEE (reference sequence). The DNA of the CDR3 is TGTGCCAGCAGCTTGGAACAGGGTGGGGTTTACGAGCAGTACTTC. As protein: CASSLEQGGVYEQYF.

This clone was picked up a small number of times. The rearrangement uses TRBV2 and TRBJ2-7; no clear D gene. The CDR3 has 12 residues. Looked up from germline, CDR1 is SNHLY and CDR2 is FYNNEI. With 5 bases removed from V and 6 bases from J, the gap between germline ends came to 11 bases. The CDR3 sequence is CASSPYTGEQYF. Written as DNA, the CDR3 is TGTGCCAGCAGTCCCTACACCGGCGAGCAGTACTTC.

This clone has only one observation. The gene calls are TRBV18 and TRBJ2-7; D possibly matches TRBD1 or TRBD2 (5 bases each). The CDR3 is made up of 14 amino acids. The germline CDR1 and CDR2 sequences are KGHSH and LQKENI. V lost 1 base and J 7 bases, leaving 14 bases between the germline ends. CDR3 coding DNA: TGTGCCAGCTCACCACAGGGGACGCGGAGGGAGCAGTACTTC. Residues: CASSPQGTRREQYF.

The CDR3 spells CASSYSAQVTGEQYF. For the CDR3, the DNA is TGTGCCAGCAGTTACTCGGCACAGGTTACAGGGGAGCAGTACTTC. The chain has TRBV6-5 and TRBJ2-7, with a possible D match to TRBD1 (6 bases). The CDR3 has 15 amino acids. Germline V CDR1 and CDR2: MNHEY, SVGAGI. V dropped 0 bases and J dropped 7 bases, with 16 bases sitting between them.

CDR3 region: CASSLDPLSGRDSYNEQFF. In DNA, the CDR3 is TGTGCCAGCAGCCTAGACCCCTTAAGCGGGAGGGACTCCTACAATGAGCAGTTCTTC. The chain is built from TRBV7-2 and TRBJ2-1; TRBD2 matches at 10 bases. CDR1 and CDR2 from the germline V gene are SGHTA and FQGNSA. The CDR3 loop spans 19 amino acids. V dropped 5 bases and J dropped 0; count of bases not matched to a gene: 13.